This T cell receptor beta chain was sequenced in a study of Ad26.COV2.S vaccination and SARS-CoV-2 variants. Findings and limits, study-wide: Measurements of TCR breadth and depth may have given underestimates of the total T cell responses.

Only a few counts were recorded for this clone. The antigen remains unidentified. Profiling relied on immunoSEQ multiplex PCR, and the TCRdb table lists in-frame clones only, not all of them. In the table there are some 180,000 clones, around 88% of which are singletons. The CDR3 runs to 16 residues. Germline trimming cut 2 bases from V and 3 bases from J; bases unmatched to any gene: 7. CDR1 and CDR2 (germline): MNHNS, SASEGT. This TCR came from a human donor who had recovered from COVID-19. The sample in question was peripheral blood, obtained after recovery from COVID-19. J is TRBJ2-7 and V is TRBV6-1; the match to TRBD2 covers 10 bases. The CDR3 sequence is CASSEQSGRAGYEQYF. The CDR3 DNA is TGTGCCAGCAGTGAACAGAGCGGGAGGGCCGGCTACGAGCAGTACTTC.